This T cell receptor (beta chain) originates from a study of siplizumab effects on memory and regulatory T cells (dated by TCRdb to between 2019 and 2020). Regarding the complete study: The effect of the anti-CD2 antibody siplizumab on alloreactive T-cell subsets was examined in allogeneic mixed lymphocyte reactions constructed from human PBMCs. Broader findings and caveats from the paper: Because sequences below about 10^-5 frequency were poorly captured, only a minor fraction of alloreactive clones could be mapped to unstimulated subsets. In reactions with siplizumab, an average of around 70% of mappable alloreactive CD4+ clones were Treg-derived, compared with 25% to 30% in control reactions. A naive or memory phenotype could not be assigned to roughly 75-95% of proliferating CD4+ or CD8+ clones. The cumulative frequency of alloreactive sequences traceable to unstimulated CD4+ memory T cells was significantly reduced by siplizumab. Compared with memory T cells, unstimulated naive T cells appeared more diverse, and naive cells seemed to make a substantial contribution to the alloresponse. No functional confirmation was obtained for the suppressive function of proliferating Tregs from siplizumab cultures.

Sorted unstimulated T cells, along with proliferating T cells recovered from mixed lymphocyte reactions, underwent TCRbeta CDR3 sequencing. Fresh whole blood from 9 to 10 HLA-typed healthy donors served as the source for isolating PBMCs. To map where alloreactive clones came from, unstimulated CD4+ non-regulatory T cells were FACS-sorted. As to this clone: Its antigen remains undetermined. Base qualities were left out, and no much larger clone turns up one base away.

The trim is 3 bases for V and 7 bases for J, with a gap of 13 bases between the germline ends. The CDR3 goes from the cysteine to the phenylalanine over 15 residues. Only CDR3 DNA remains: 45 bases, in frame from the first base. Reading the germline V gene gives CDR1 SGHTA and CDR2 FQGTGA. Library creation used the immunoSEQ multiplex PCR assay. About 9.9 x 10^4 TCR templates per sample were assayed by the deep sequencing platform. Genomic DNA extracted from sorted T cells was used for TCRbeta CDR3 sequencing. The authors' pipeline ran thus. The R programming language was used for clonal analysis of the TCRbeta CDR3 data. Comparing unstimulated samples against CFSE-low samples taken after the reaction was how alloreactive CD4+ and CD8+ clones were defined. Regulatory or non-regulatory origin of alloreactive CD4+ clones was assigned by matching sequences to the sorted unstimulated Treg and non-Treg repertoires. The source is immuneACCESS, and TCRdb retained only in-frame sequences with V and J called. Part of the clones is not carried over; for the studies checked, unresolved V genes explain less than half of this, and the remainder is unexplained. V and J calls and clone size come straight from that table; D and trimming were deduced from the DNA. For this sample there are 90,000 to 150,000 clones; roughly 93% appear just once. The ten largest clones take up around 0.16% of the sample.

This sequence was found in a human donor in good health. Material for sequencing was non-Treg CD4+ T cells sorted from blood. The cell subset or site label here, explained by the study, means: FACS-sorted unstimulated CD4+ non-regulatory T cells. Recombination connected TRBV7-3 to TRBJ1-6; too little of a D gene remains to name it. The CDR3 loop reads CASSLLGSGNSPLHF. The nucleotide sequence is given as TGTGCCAGCAGCTTGTTGGGGTCGGGGAATTCACCCCTCCACTTT.